One sample yielded the 14 T cell receptor beta chains listed below, sequenced in a study of identifying expanded T cells in peripheral blood. The protocol was immunoSEQ multiplex PCR, while the TCRdb copy is restricted to in-frame clones and leaves out a portion. The sample yields 60,000 to 80,000 clones, roughly 90% seen once. Material for sequencing was blood. These receptor sequences come from a person between 18 and 75 years old in good health.

The chain employs TRBV9 and TRBJ1-1; D unresolved. Trimming shortened V by 3 bases and J by 1 base, and 7 bases separated the two germline ends. The CDR3 runs to 13 residues. Per germline, CDR1 SGDLS and CDR2 YYNGEE. CDR3 loop: CASSAPGNTEAFF. The CDR3 nucleotides are TGTGCCAGCAGCGCCCCAGGGAACACTGAAGCTTTCTTT.

The V and J genes are TRBV7-9 and TRBJ2-5, with 8 bases that match TRBD1. Germline CDR1 SEHNR, CDR2 FQNEAQ (reference sequence). CDR3 length equals 16 residues. Trimming at V came to 7 bases and at J to 4 bases, leaving 14 bases not matched to a gene. In DNA, the CDR3 is TGTGCCAGCACCCCGTCAGGGGGCCCATTCCGAGAGACCCAGTACTTC. Translated: CASTPSGGPFRETQYF.

The chain combines TRBV4-2 with TRBJ2-7; perhaps TRBD1 as D (6 bases). Germline values: CDR1 LGHNA, CDR2 YNFKEQ. The CDR3 length is 14 residues. The V and J ends lost 0 bases and 7 bases respectively, with 13 bases between them. The CDR3 DNA sequence: TGTGCCAGCAGCCAAGATACCGCAGGGGTGGAGCAGTACTTC. Amino acid sequence: CASSQDTAGVEQYF.

The chain joins TRBV4-2 to TRBJ2-7; no reliable D call. CDR1 LGHNA and CDR2 YNFKEQ come from the germline V gene. The CDR3 length is 16 residues. Trimming cost V 0 bases and J 3 bases, with 15 bases left between them. CDR3 coding DNA: TGTGCCAGCAGCCAAGACGCCTCCGTCTCCTTCTACGAGCAGTACTTC. It translates to CASSQDASVSFYEQYF.

This clone was seen just once. The rearrangement uses TRBV28 and TRBJ2-1, with D hard to call. The ends were cut back, 4 bases at V and 2 bases at J, with 3 bases in the middle. The CDR3 loop spans 12 amino acids. Germline CDR1 MDHEN, CDR2 SYDVKM. The CDR3 sequence is CASSWTYNEQFF. In DNA form, the CDR3 reads TGTGCCAGCAGTTGGACCTACAATGAGCAGTTCTTC.

This clone was seen a few times. The chain is built from TRBV7-8 and TRBJ2-4; possibly TRBD2 for D (6 bases). Per germline, CDR1 SGHVS and CDR2 FQNEAQ. CDR3 length: 18 amino acids. V was shortened by 1 base and J by 1 base, with 17 bases between the two germline ends. Written as DNA, the CDR3 is TGTGCCAGCAGCTTAGTGGTCAGTAACGCGGGGGCCAAAAACATTCAGTACTTC. This gives the protein CASSLVVSNAGAKNIQYF.

The rearrangement links TRBV28 to TRBJ2-7; TRBD2 matches 11 bases. The V and J ends lost 6 bases and 5 bases, in that order; junction bases with no gene match: 6. CDR3 length equals 14 residues. Germline V gene data show CDR1 as MDHEN and CDR2 as SYDVKM. The CDR3 DNA sequence: TGTGCCAGCAGAATAGGACTAGCGGGCAACGAGCAGTACTTC. Translated, it gives CASRIGLAGNEQYF.

The sample holds one count of this clone. This chain links TRBV19 with TRBJ2-2, with D possibly matching TRBD1 (6 bases). The V and J ends lost 4 bases and 3 bases respectively, with 15 bases between them. The germline V gene has CDR1 LNHDA and CDR2 SQIVND (reference sequence). The CDR3 extends over 16 amino acids. CDR3 bases: TGTGCCAGTAGTACAAGGGGGACCCCTTACACCGGGGAGCTGTTTTTT. This gives the protein CASSTRGTPYTGELFF.

The chain has TRBV30 and TRBJ2-4, with TRBD2 as a possible D gene (5 bases). This CDR3 contains 14 residues. V shed 1 base and J shed 0 bases, with 7 bases lying between them. Germline V CDR1 and CDR2: GTSNPN, SVGIG (reference sequence). The CDR3 nucleotides are TGTGCCTGGAGTGGGACTGTAGCCAAAAACATTCAGTACTTC. It is translated as CAWSGTVAKNIQYF.

The V gene is TRBV7-7, the J gene TRBJ2-1, with D possibly TRBD2 on 5 matching bases. CDR1 SSHAT and CDR2 FNYEAQ come from the germline V gene (reference sequence). V dropped 3 bases and J dropped 6 bases, with 9 bases sitting between them. The CDR3 runs to 13 residues. The CDR3 bases are TGTGCCAGCAGCTTCGTCCGGGGCAATGAGCAGTTCTTC. Its translation: CASSFVRGNEQFF.

This sequence joins TRBV7-2 and TRBJ1-1; D gene unclear. Germline assignment: CDR1 SGHTA and CDR2 FQGNSA. Trimming took off 1 base at V and 3 bases at J, with 9 bases between the two ends. The CDR3 is made up of 14 amino acids. The CDR3 reads CASSLEYRDTEAFF. The DNA for the CDR3 is TGTGCCAGCAGCTTAGAGTACCGAGACACTGAAGCTTTCTTT.

The chain joins TRBV29-1 to TRBJ1-2, with D perhaps TRBD1 (5 bases). Germline V lookup: CDR1 SQVTM, CDR2 ANQGSEA. This CDR3 has 12 residues. V lost 1 base and J lost 8, with 11 bases in between. CDR3 DNA: TGCAGCGTTGAAGTCTGGGGGGACGGCTACACCTTC. Translation: CSVEVWGDGYTF.

This clone was seen a single time. This chain uses TRBV19 with TRBJ1-1, with D perhaps TRBD1 (5 bases). Per the germline V gene, CDR1 is LNHDA and CDR2 is SQIVND (reference sequence). The CDR3 length is 10 residues. Trimming stripped 8 bases from V and 11 bases from J, with 12 bases between. This CDR3 reads CASGTSQAFF. The CDR3 coding sequence is TGTGCCAGTGGGACCAGTCAGGCTTTCTTT.

The chain carries TRBV19 and TRBJ1-2; D remains ambiguous. The CDR3 runs 14 residues. CDR1 is LNHDA, CDR2 SQIVND, per germline (reference sequence). Trimming shortened V by 5 bases and J by 8 bases, and 18 bases separated the two germline ends. CDR3 sequence: CASSVAGVGSGYTF. In nucleotides, the CDR3 is TGTGCCAGTAGTGTAGCCGGAGTAGGGTCGGGCTACACCTTC. The full variable domain, rest sourced from reference TRBV19 and TRBJ1-2, is DGGITQSPKYLFRKEGQNVTLSCEQNLNHDAMYWYRQDPGQGLRLIYYSQIVNDFQKGDIAEGYSVSREKKESFPLTVTSAQKNPTAFYLCASSVAGVGSGYTFGSGTRLTVV.